The clone carrying this T cell receptor beta chain appeared many times. What it binds is unknown. The entry originates in a study of T-cell reconstitution after alpha-beta-depleted transplantation in children. Using unique molecular identifiers, the investigators prepared the TCRbeta library. TCRdb analysed the PCR reads with MiXCR anew, one entry per CDR3 protein. The sample shows about 460,000 distinct CDR3 sequences, over 9.5% of them seen only once. Points from the study as a whole: It was newly produced T cells that mostly accounted for T-cell counts and diversity one year after transplant. The origin of high day-60 TCRbeta diversity in some patients lay in surviving recipient T cells and thymic progenitors. In patients about two months after transplant, alpha-beta T cells reportedly arose from several hundred expanded graft clones.

J lost 6 bases, V lost 5 bases, and 5 bases had no gene match. This CDR3 is 13 amino acids long. CDR1 is SQVTM and CDR2 is ANQGSEA in the germline V gene. The chain recombines TRBV29-1 with TRBJ2-7, with TRBD2 identical over 12 bases. Specimen: PBMCs, collected before TCRalphabeta/CD19-depleted stem cell transplant. The TCR comes from a child aged 2 to 10 with inherited bone marrow failure, due to receive a stem cell transplant. CDR3 loop: CSVILAGGSEQYF. Here the CDR3 DNA reads TGCAGCGTTATCCTAGCGGGAGGGAGCGAGCAGTACTTC.